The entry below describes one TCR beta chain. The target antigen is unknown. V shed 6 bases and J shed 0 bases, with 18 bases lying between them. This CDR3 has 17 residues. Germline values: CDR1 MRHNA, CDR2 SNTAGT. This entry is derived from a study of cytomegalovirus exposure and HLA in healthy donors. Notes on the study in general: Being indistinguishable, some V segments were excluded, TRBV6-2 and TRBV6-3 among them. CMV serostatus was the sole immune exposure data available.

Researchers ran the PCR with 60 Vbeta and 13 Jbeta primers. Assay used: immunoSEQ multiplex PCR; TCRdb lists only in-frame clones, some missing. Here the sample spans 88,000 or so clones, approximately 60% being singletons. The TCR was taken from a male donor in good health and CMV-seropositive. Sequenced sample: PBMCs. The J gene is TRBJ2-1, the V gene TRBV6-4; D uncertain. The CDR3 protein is CASSAPQWLNSYNEQFF. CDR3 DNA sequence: TGTGCCAGCAGCGCCCCGCAATGGCTTAACTCCTACAATGAGCAGTTCTTC.